The T cell receptor beta chain under discussion was sequenced for a study of circulating tumor DNA in untreated peripheral T-cell lymphoma. Only in-frame clones appear in the TCRdb table, and some are missing; sequencing was by immunoSEQ multiplex PCR. The sample has around 10,000 clones, around four fifths seen once. Regarding this clone: What it recognizes is unknown.

Regarding the study as a whole: In about 72% of patients, tumor-specific clonotypes were identified.

This tumor tissue came from a pretreatment baseline collection. Germline CDR1 and CDR2: MDHEN and SYDVKM. There are 16 residues in the CDR3. Trimming at V came to 3 bases and at J to 4 bases, leaving 6 bases not matched to a gene. The chain joins TRBV28 to TRBJ1-1, with TRBD1 matching over 12 bases. What was sequenced was tumor tissue. This TCR came from a human donor with peripheral T-cell lymphoma. The CDR3 here is CASSFMGQGAATEAFF. Here the CDR3 DNA reads TGTGCCAGCAGTTTTATGGGACAGGGGGCCGCCACTGAAGCTTTCTTT.